A selection of T cell receptor beta chains follows, all from one sample in a study of shared clonotypes between healthy human individuals. TCRdb keeps only in-frame clones here, not all; method: immunoSEQ multiplex PCR. In the table there are 2 million to 2.5 million clones, more than 90% of which are singletons. Source material: naive CD4+ T cells sorted from blood. These receptors all stem from a man in his late teens or twenties in good health. Each CDR3 is given with its conserved first and last residue. A D gene is named only where the DNA matches it firmly. A row's size may be missing; if present it is once, few, many or a size class.

TGTGCCAGCTCAAACAGGGCGCCGAACACCGGGGAGCTGTTTTTT	CASSNRAPNTGELFF	.	TRBV18	TRBJ2-2	15	.
TGCAGTATCCAGGGCACTGAGCAGTTCTTC	CSIQGTEQFF	.	TRBV29-1	TRBJ2-1	10	.
TGTGCCAGCAGCTTAGCTAGCGGGGGGTCCTACGAGCAGTACTTC	CASSLASGGSYEQYF	.	TRBV11-2	TRBJ2-7	15	TRBD2
TGTGCCAGTAATACACAGGGATTGGGCTATGGCTACACCTTC	CASNTQGLGYGYTF	.	TRBV19	TRBJ1-2	14	.
TGTGCCAGCAGCGAGAGGGGGTTGTCGCCGTACACAGATACGCAGTATTTT	CASSERGLSPYTDTQYF	.	TRBV9	TRBJ2-3	17	.
TGTGCCAGTAGTATCTCCGGGACTAGCGGGGTAAGAGAGCAGTTCTTC	CASSISGTSGVREQFF	.	TRBV19	TRBJ2-1	16	TRBD2
TGTGCCAGCAGTTCCCCGGGACAGGGCCTATGGACTAATGAAAAACTGTTTTTT	CASSSPGQGLWTNEKLFF	.	TRBV27	TRBJ1-4	18	TRBD1
TGTGCCAGCAGTCTCGGGCCAGAATCAAACGAGCAGTACTTC	CASSLGPESNEQYF	few	TRBV6-5	TRBJ2-7	14	.
TGTGCCAGCAGCTTGGGGCAGACTATACAAGAGACCCAGTACTTC	CASSLGQTIQETQYF	.	TRBV7-8	TRBJ2-5	15	.
TGTGCCAGCAGCCTACTGGAATACCCTACCTTTAACTATGGCTACACCTTC	CASSLLEYPTFNYGYTF	.	TRBV28	TRBJ1-2	17	.
TGTGCCAGCAGCCCGACTACGGTGAGCTACAATCAGCCCCAGCATTTT	CASSPTTVSYNQPQHF	.	TRBV11-2	TRBJ1-5	16	.
TGTGCCAGCAGCCAACGGACTAGCGGGAGTTCAGGTAGGCAGTTCTTC	CASSQRTSGSSGRQFF	.	TRBV11-2	TRBJ2-1	16	TRBD2
TGTGCCAGCACCTTAGCCCCCATATCTGGGGCCAACGTCCTGACTTTC	CASTLAPISGANVLTF	.	TRBV6-6	TRBJ2-6	16	.
TGTGCCAGCAGCTTATCAGGCGGAACCTCTGGGGCCAACGTCCTGACTTTC	CASSLSGGTSGANVLTF	.	TRBV7-3	TRBJ2-6	17	.
TGCGCCAGCCGGGGGGGGGCTGTCTACAATGAGCAGTTCTTC	CASRGGAVYNEQFF	.	TRBV10-1	TRBJ2-1	14	TRBD2
TGTGCCAGCAGCTTAGACGGTCCTAGCAATCAGCCCCAGCATTTT	CASSLDGPSNQPQHF	.	TRBV11-2	TRBJ1-5	15	.
TGTGCCAGCAGCAAAGAAGGGGGTCACTCGGTAGGCTACACCTTC	CASSKEGGHSVGYTF	.	TRBV21-1	TRBJ1-2	15	.
TGTGCCAGTAGTAATCCTTCATGGGGCGCGGCAGATACGCAGTATTTT	CASSNPSWGAADTQYF	.	TRBV19	TRBJ2-3	16	.
TGTGCCAGCAGTTTGGGGTACTCCTCAAACACTGAAGCTTTCTTT	CASSLGYSSNTEAFF	.	TRBV6-5	TRBJ1-1	15	.
TGTGCCAGCTCACCACATCCTTTGGGGAGTTCCCCCGAGCAGTACTTC	CASSPHPLGSSPEQYF	.	TRBV18	TRBJ2-7	16	.
TGTGCCAGCAGTTTAAACCCCCCTCGCACAGGGTGGGATACGCAGTATTTT	CASSLNPPRTGWDTQYF	.	TRBV28	TRBJ2-3	17	.
TGTGCCAGCAGTGAGAGGGCTAACTATGGCTACACCTTC	CASSERANYGYTF	.	TRBV6-1	TRBJ1-2	13	.
TGTGCCAGCAGCGCTGACAGCGAGTATCAGCCCCAGCATTTT	CASSADSEYQPQHF	.	TRBV7-2	TRBJ1-5	14	.
TGTGCCAGCTCACCGCCCTACAATGAGCAGTTCTTC	CASSPPYNEQFF	.	TRBV18	TRBJ2-1	12	.
TGTGCCAGCAGTCGGGGGGGTAAGGACGGAAACACCATATATTTT	CASSRGGKDGNTIYF	.	TRBV28	TRBJ1-3	15	.
TGTGCCATCAGTGATTCTAGCGGGGGCTACGAGCAGTACTTC	CAISDSSGGYEQYF	.	TRBV10-3	TRBJ2-7	14	TRBD2
TGTGCCATCAGTGAGTCTAACTCCCTCATAGCAGATACGCAGTATTTT	CAISESNSLIADTQYF	.	TRBV10-3	TRBJ2-3	16	.
TGCGCCAGCAGCTTAGGTCCGGTTAGCAATCAGCCCCAGCATTTT	CASSLGPVSNQPQHF	once	TRBV5-1	TRBJ1-5	15	.
TGTGCCAGTGCTGAGTCAGGGGATAGGATCAAGCCCCAGCATTTT	CASAESGDRIKPQHF	.	TRBV19	TRBJ1-5	15	.
TGTGCCAGCAGCCAGCGGGAGGTCAAATACAATGAGCAGTTCTTC	CASSQREVKYNEQFF	.	TRBV2	TRBJ2-1	15	TRBD2
TGTGCCAGAGCCGAAGGGGTGGGTTCACCCCTCCACTTT	CARAEGVGSPLHF	once	TRBV7-2	TRBJ1-6	13	.
TGCGCCAGCAGCCGACTAGTTTTAGAGACCCAGTACTTC	CASSRLVLETQYF	.	TRBV4-1	TRBJ2-5	13	.
TGTGCCAGCAGCCGGGTGGCAGGGCCCGGGGAGCTGTTTTTT	CASSRVAGPGELFF	.	TRBV14	TRBJ2-2	14	.
TGTGCCAGCAGTGACTCCGGGACGGCACCCTACGAGCAGTACTTC	CASSDSGTAPYEQYF	.	TRBV25-1	TRBJ2-7	15	.
TGCGCCAGCAGCCAAGGCAGCAGGACCACCGGGGAGCTGTTTTTT	CASSQGSRTTGELFF	.	TRBV4-1	TRBJ2-2	15	.
TGCGCCAGCAGCTTGAGTGGCTGGGGGGATTACGAGCAGTACTTC	CASSLSGWGDYEQYF	.	TRBV5-1	TRBJ2-7	15	.
TGTGCCAGCAGTGTGGGACTAGCGGGGGGCAATGAGCAGTTCTTC	CASSVGLAGGNEQFF	.	TRBV28	TRBJ2-1	15	TRBD2
TGTGCCAGCAGTGACCGTGGGACAGGGGGAGTAATCAATGGCTACACCTTC	CASSDRGTGGVINGYTF	.	TRBV6-1	TRBJ1-2	17	TRBD1
TGTGCCAGCAGTCCCCCGTCTTGGGTTGGGAAGCAGCCCCAGCATTTT	CASSPPSWVGKQPQHF	.	TRBV28	TRBJ1-5	16	.
TGTGCCAGCAGCGTAGGCCCCACAGCGGGGGAAGGGGAGCAGTACTTC	CASSVGPTAGEGEQYF	.	TRBV9	TRBJ2-7	16	TRBD2
TGTGCCAGCAGTTTGACTTCTCTCCACGAGCAGTACTTC	CASSLTSLHEQYF	.	TRBV27	TRBJ2-7	13	.
TGCGCCAGCCGGGTTGGGACACAAGAGACCCAGTACTTC	CASRVGTQETQYF	.	TRBV10-2	TRBJ2-5	13	.